This T cell receptor beta chain was sequenced for a study of cytomegalovirus exposure and HLA in healthy donors. Study-wide results and caveats: Earlier results showed most TCR beta V segments being productive about 87% or about 30% of the time. Specific recognition of CMV antigens was confirmed in vitro for a few chains (all CMV-associated).

Comments on this clone: Its target is unknown.

PCR involved 60 Vbeta and 13 Jbeta primers. Sequencing used immunoSEQ multiplex PCR; TCRdb keeps in-frame clones, though not all of them. The data contain 150,000 to 190,000 clones, approximately 81% of them singletons. V was cut by 10 bases and J by 2 bases, with 18 bases left in between. This CDR3 spans 14 amino acids. The germline CDR1 and CDR2 sequences are MNHEY and SVGAGI. This receptor was taken from a man between 18 and 35 years old in good health and CMV-seronegative. Sequencing used PBMCs. J is TRBJ2-7 and V is TRBV6-5; maybe TRBD1 (7 bases). The CDR3 here is CATSQGGRAYEQYF. Written as DNA, the CDR3 is TGTGCCACCTCCCAGGGGGGCAGAGCCTACGAGCAGTACTTC.